The 25 T cell receptor beta chains in this list originate from one sample, sequenced in a study of spatial heterogeneity in lung cancer. The time point was: sample taken at primary tumor resection. TCRdb reprocessed the 5' RACE reads via MiXCR and lists one record per CDR3 protein. The table shows around 63,000 distinct CDR3 sequences, with about 5.9% occurring only once. The sample consisted of PBMCs, taken at surgery. These receptors all come from a female donor with early-stage non-small cell lung cancer.

The chain is built from TRBV7-2 and TRBJ1-4; 7 nucleotides line up with TRBD1. Germline CDR1 SGHTA, CDR2 FQGNSA. The J segment lost 5 bases and the V segment lost 5 bases, leaving 8 bases of the junction unmatched. This CDR3 is 15 amino acids long. CDR3 DNA sequence: TGTGCCAGCAGCATCGTCCGGGACAGCAATGAAAAACTGTTTTTT. Its translation: CASSIVRDSNEKLFF.

This chain links TRBV10-3 with TRBJ2-3; 8 bases line up with TRBD1. The germline CDR1 and CDR2 sequences are ENHRY and SYGVKD. This CDR3 has 17 residues. Trimming cost V 2 bases and J 0 bases; bases outside gene matches: 7. For the CDR3, the DNA is TGTGCCATCAGTGAGAGAACCGGGACAGGTAGCACAGATACGCAGTATTTT. Translating gives CAISERTGTGSTDTQYF.

The sample holds many counts of this clonotype. V is TRBV24-1 and J is TRBJ2-5; a possible D gene is TRBD1 (5 bases). V lost 3 bases to trimming and J lost 4 bases, with 11 bases between them. The CDR3 totals 14 residues. CDR1 is KGHDR and CDR2 is SFDVKD in the germline V gene. The CDR3: CATSDKGKPETQYF. CDR3 DNA sequence: TGTGCCACCAGTGATAAGGGGAAACCAGAGACCCAGTACTTC.

This clonotype occurred a few times. This chain connects TRBV12-3 or TRBV12-4 to TRBJ1-6; D remains ambiguous. This CDR3 spans 14 amino acids. V lost 6 bases and J 5 bases, leaving 11 bases between the germline ends. In nucleotides, the CDR3 is TGTGCCAGCAGCCCGATCGGGCATAATTCACCCCTCCACTTT. It codes for CASSPIGHNSPLHF.

This chain uses TRBV20-1 with TRBJ2-5, with D perhaps TRBD1 (6 bases). The V end lost 6 bases, the J end lost 7 bases, and 21 bases lay between the germline ends. The CDR3 runs 14 residues. Germline V gene sequence: CDR1 DFQATT, CDR2 SNEGSKA (reference sequence). The CDR3 coding sequence is TGCAGTGCCCCGGCAAGGGGGACGCTGGTGACCCAGTACTTC. As protein: CSAPARGTLVTQYF.

This clonotype has a count of ten or more. This rearrangement joins TRBV3-1 to TRBJ1-1, with D perhaps TRBD1 (5 bases). Germline V gives CDR1 LGHDT, CDR2 YNNKEL (reference sequence). The CDR3 covers 14 residues. Trimming shortened V by 2 bases and J by 1 base, and 8 bases separated the two germline ends. The CDR3 reads CASSQLQGNTEAFF. The CDR3 region has the DNA TGTGCCAGCAGCCAACTTCAGGGGAACACTGAAGCTTTCTTT.

CDR3 sequence: CSPGRGQGYNEQFF. For the CDR3, the DNA is TGCAGCCCTGGCCGGGGACAGGGATACAATGAGCAGTTCTTC. This rearrangement joins TRBV20-1 to TRBJ2-1; 9 bases agree with TRBD1. The CDR3 is made up of 14 amino acids. From germline, CDR1 is DFQATT and CDR2 SNEGSKA (reference sequence).

This clonotype was detected a few times. The chain has TRBV12-3 or TRBV12-4 and TRBJ1-5; 7 bases match TRBD1. The CDR3 runs to 15 residues. The ends lost 4 bases at V and 6 bases at J; junction bases unmatched: 9. The DNA for the CDR3 is TGTGCCAGCAGTTCACAGGGGCCCATGGGTCAGCCCCAGCATTTT. This encodes CASSSQGPMGQPQHF.

This clonotype has only a few counts. The V call is TRBV20-1, the J call TRBJ2-6; weak D call: TRBD1 (5 bases). Germline-derived CDR1 and CDR2 are DFQATT and SNEGSKA (reference sequence). Trimming took 4 bases from V and 1 from J, leaving 8 bases between them. CDR3 size: 14 residues. Here the CDR3 DNA reads TGCAGTGCTAATGACAGATCTGGGGCCAACGTCCTGACTTTC. Translating it yields CSANDRSGANVLTF.

This clonotype was seen many times. The gene calls are TRBV29-1 and TRBJ2-7; tentative D call: TRBD2 (6 bases). V lost 3 bases and J 0 bases, leaving 12 bases between the germline ends. The CDR3 is 14 amino acids. Per germline, CDR1 SQVTM and CDR2 ANQGSEA. CDR3: CSVEADGSSYEQYF. For the CDR3, the DNA is TGCAGCGTTGAGGCAGACGGGAGCTCCTACGAGCAGTACTTC.

This rearrangement joins TRBV5-1 to TRBJ1-2; the D gene is possibly TRBD1 (5 bases). This CDR3 comprises 13 residues. The germline gives CDR1 SGHRS, CDR2 YFSETQ. Trimming took 2 bases from V and 4 from J, leaving 9 bases between them. The CDR3 nucleotides read TGCGCCAGCAGCTTTGACAGCTCCTATGGCTACACCTTC. It encodes CASSFDSSYGYTF. Combining the CDR3 with reference TRBV5-1 and TRBJ1-2 gives the whole variable domain KAGVTQTPRYLIKTRGQQVTLSCSPISGHRSVSWYQQTPGQGLQFLFEYFSETQRNKGNFPGRFSGRQFSNSRSEMNVSTLELGDSALYLCASSFDSSYGYTFGSGTRLTVV.

This clonotype has at least ten counts. The V and J genes are TRBV15 and TRBJ2-3; D is undetermined. V lost 0 bases and J lost 2, with 6 bases in between. The CDR3 is made up of 14 amino acids. Germline assignment: CDR1 LNHNV and CDR2 YYDKDF (reference sequence). This CDR3 is CATSRDGSTDTQYF. Written as DNA, the CDR3 is TGTGCCACCAGCAGAGATGGCTCCACAGATACGCAGTATTTT.

This clonotype came up a few times. The chain couples TRBV3-1 to TRBJ2-1, with TRBD1 identical over 9 bases. V dropped 4 bases and J dropped 1; count of bases not matched to a gene: 5. Per germline, CDR1 LGHDT and CDR2 YNNKEL (reference sequence). The CDR3 covers 16 residues. DNA for the CDR3: TGTGCCAGCAGCCCGTCGGGACAGGGTTCCTACAATGAGCAGTTCTTC. It encodes CASSPSGQGSYNEQFF.

CDR3 DNA: TGTGCCACCAGTGATTTGCACAGGGACGGGTCAACGGGAGTGCGAGAGACCCAGTACTTC. It specifies CATSDLHRDGSTGVRETQYF. The J gene is TRBJ2-5, the V gene TRBV24-1; either TRBD1 or TRBD2 may supply D (6 bases each). From germline, CDR1 is KGHDR and CDR2 SFDVKD. The length of the CDR3 is 20 residues. The V end lost 0 bases, the J end lost 4 bases, and 26 bases lay between the germline ends.

This clonotype was seen at least ten times. J is TRBJ1-1 and V is TRBV12-3 or TRBV12-4, with a possible D match to TRBD1 (5 bases). The CDR3 contains 14 residues. The V end was cut by 1 base, the J end by 0 bases, with 6 bases between. The CDR3 reads CASSLGDLNTEAFF. Here the CDR3 DNA reads TGTGCCAGCAGTTTAGGGGACCTGAACACTGAAGCTTTCTTT.

This clonotype has only a few counts. This chain joins TRBV11-1 and TRBJ1-6; TRBD1 might be the D (5 bases). The germline V and J ends were trimmed by 6 bases and 7 bases, with 16 bases remaining between them. In germline, CDR1 is SGHAT, CDR2 FQDESV (reference sequence). The CDR3 consists of 15 residues. In DNA, the CDR3 is TGTGCCAGCAGGATCCAGGGAAATAGAAATTCACCCCTCCACTTT. This codes for CASRIQGNRNSPLHF.

This clonotype was counted only a few times. The rearrangement joins TRBV15 to TRBJ2-2, with D unresolved. Germline CDR1 LNHNV, CDR2 YYDKDF (reference sequence). The CDR3 sequence is 13 residues long. The ends were cut back, 0 bases at V and 7 bases at J, with 6 bases in the middle. The CDR3 sequence: CATSRDPGGELFF. The CDR3 DNA reads as TGTGCCACCAGCAGAGATCCGGGCGGGGAGCTGTTTTTT.

This clonotype was observed many times. This chain connects TRBV7-3 to TRBJ1-2; D is perhaps TRBD1 (5 bases). The V and J ends lost 5 bases and 2 bases respectively, with 9 bases between them. Per germline, CDR1 SGHTA and CDR2 FQGTGA. The CDR3 length is 13 residues. Here the CDR3 DNA reads TGTGCCAGCAGCCCGGGGCCGAACTATGGCTACACCTTC. Translated, it gives CASSPGPNYGYTF.

This clonotype was recorded many times. V usage is TRBV11-1 and J usage is TRBJ2-5; D is possibly TRBD2 (6 bases). This CDR3 comprises 17 residues. V shed 2 bases and J shed 6 bases, with 22 bases lying between them. Germline CDR1 SGHAT, CDR2 FQDESV (reference sequence). The CDR3, as DNA: TGTGCCAGCAGCTTACCCAGCGGGTCCACCCCGGGGAAGACCCAGTACTTC. It yields the protein CASSLPSGSTPGKTQYF.

This clonotype was recorded at least ten times. This sequence joins TRBV12-3 or TRBV12-4 and TRBJ1-1; tentative D call: TRBD1 (5 bases). The V gene lost 3 bases and the J gene lost 1 base, with 6 bases spanning the gap. There are 13 residues in the CDR3. In DNA form, the CDR3 reads TGTGCCAGCAGTTTTCAGGGGAACACTGAAGCTTTCTTT. Its translation: CASSFQGNTEAFF.

This clonotype was picked up many times. This sequence joins TRBV24-1 and TRBJ2-3; no reliable D call. Germline CDR1 is KGHDR and CDR2 is SFDVKD. Trimming stripped 4 bases from V and 0 bases from J, with 7 bases between. The CDR3 runs 14 residues. CDR3 amino acids: CATSDADSTDTQYF. The CDR3 DNA follows: TGTGCCACCAGTGACGCCGACAGCACAGATACGCAGTATTTT.

The rearrangement joins TRBV9 to TRBJ1-6, with unresolved D. The V end was cut by 0 bases, the J end by 0 bases, with 10 bases between. In germline, CDR1 is SGDLS, CDR2 YYNGEE. The CDR3 loop spans 17 amino acids. DNA of the CDR3: TGTGCCAGCAGCGTAGCTCCGACGAGCTCCTATAATTCACCCCTCCACTTT. Protein sequence: CASSVAPTSSYNSPLHF.

This clonotype occurred many times. The chain carries TRBV12-3 or TRBV12-4 and TRBJ2-1, with 13 bases matching TRBD2. The CDR3 contains 20 residues. The V and J ends lost 5 bases and 5 bases, in that order; junction bases with no gene match: 18. DNA for the CDR3: TGTGCCAGCAGTCCTTCGGGGGGCACTCCGGGACTAGCGGGACACAATGAGCAGTTCTTC. It yields the protein CASSPSGGTPGLAGHNEQFF.

A single count supports this clonotype. The gene calls are TRBV6-6 and TRBJ2-5; D not resolved. This CDR3 spans 15 amino acids. Trimming removed 4 bases from V and 5 bases from J, with 17 bases in between. From germline, CDR1 is MNHNY and CDR2 SVGAGI (reference sequence). In nucleotides, the CDR3 is TGTGCCAGCAGTTCGCCGGGCCTCAAAGGGGAGACCCAGTACTTC. Its translation is CASSSPGLKGETQYF.

In its sample, this clonotype was seen many times. The chain combines TRBV5-6 with TRBJ2-7, with TRBD2 identical over 9 bases. CDR3 length equals 15 residues. V lost 7 bases and J lost 5; bases outside the gene matches: 13. Germline CDR1 SGHDT, CDR2 YYEEEE. CDR3: CASRPTVAGVDEQYF. The CDR3 coding sequence is TGTGCCAGCCGGCCGACGGTAGCGGGAGTAGACGAGCAGTACTTC.